This T cell receptor (beta chain) comes out of a study of blood T cell repertoires in COVID-19. On the study more broadly: The United States, Italy and Spain provided the acute and convalescent COVID-19 samples. Nucleic acid was either cDNA or gDNA, and it came from T cells, B-cell-depleted T cells, or PBMCs.

CDR1 is LNHNV, CDR2 YYDKDF, per germline (reference sequence). The ends were cut back, 1 base at V and 4 bases at J, with 13 bases in the middle. This CDR3 contains 15 residues. Original data processing: Nucleated cell counts were estimated from reference gene primer amplification. Some clones are missing from TCRdb's copy, which holds only in-frame ones; the method was immunoSEQ multiplex PCR. That table gives V, J and clone size, and the DNA gave D and trimming. The data hold hundreds of thousands of clones, with approximately 86% observed a single time. The specimen was peripheral blood. This sequence originates from a human donor in a cohort sampled during active COVID-19. The V and J genes are TRBV15 and TRBJ1-1; D call uncertain. The CDR3, as DNA: TGTGCCACCAGCAGAGGAGAGGCGTCGGGCACTGAAGCTTTCTTT. Translated, it gives CATSRGEASGTEAFF.